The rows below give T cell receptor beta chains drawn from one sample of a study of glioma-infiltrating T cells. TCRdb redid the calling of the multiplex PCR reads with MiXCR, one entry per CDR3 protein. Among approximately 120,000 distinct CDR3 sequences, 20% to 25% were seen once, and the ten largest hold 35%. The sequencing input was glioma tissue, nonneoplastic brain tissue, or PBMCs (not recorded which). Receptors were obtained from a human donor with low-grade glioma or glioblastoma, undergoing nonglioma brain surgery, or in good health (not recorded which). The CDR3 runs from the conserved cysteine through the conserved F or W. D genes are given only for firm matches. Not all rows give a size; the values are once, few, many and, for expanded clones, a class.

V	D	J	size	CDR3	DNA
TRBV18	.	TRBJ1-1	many	CASSLGWRNTEAFF	TGTGCCAGCTCCCTAGGGTGGAGAAACACTGAAGCTTTCTTT
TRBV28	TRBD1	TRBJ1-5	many	CASSYDRDNQPQHF	TGTGCCAGCAGTTACGACAGGGACAATCAGCCCCAGCATTTT
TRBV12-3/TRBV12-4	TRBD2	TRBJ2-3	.	CASSLGSGGTSGTDTQYF	TGTGCCAGCAGTTTGGGTAGCGGGGGGACGTCTGGCACAGATACGCAGTATTTT
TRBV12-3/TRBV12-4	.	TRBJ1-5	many	CASSIGVHQPQHF	TGTGCCAGCAGTATCGGAGTGCATCAGCCCCAGCATTTT
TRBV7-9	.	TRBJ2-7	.	CASSLVGYSYEQYF	TGTGCCAGCAGCCTAGTAGGCTACTCCTACGAGCAGTACTTC
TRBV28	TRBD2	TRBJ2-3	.	CASSLTGRDRRGTDTQYF	TGCGCCAGCAGCCTTACGGGGAGGGACCGCCGGGGCACAGATACGCAGTATTTT
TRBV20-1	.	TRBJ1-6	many	CSANPPGSHYNSPLHF	TGCAGTGCTAACCCCCCGGGGAGCCACTATAATTCACCCCTCCACTTT
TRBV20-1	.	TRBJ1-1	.	CSVEMAFF	TGCAGCGTTGAGATGGCTTTCTTT
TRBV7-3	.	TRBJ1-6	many	CASSFQQVNSPLHF	TGTGCCAGCAGCTTTCAACAGGTCAATTCACCCCTCCACTTT
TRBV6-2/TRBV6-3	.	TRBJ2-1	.	CASSPGVRGRNEQFF	TGTGCCAGCTCTCCTGGTGTCCGGGGGAGGAATGAGCAGTTCTTC
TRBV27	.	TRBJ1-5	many	CASSPDSLNQPQHF	TGTGCCAGCAGTCCCGACAGCCTCAATCAGCCCCAGCATTTT
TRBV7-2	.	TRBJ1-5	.	CASGDTDNQPQHF	TGTGCCAGCGGGGACACAGACAATCAGCCCCAGCATTTT
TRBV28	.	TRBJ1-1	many	CASSYPNTEAFF	TGTGCCAGCAGCTACCCGAACACTGAAGCTTTCTTT
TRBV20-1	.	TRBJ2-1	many	CSARGVSSYNEQFF	TGCAGTGCTAGAGGGGTGAGCTCCTACAATGAGCAGTTCTTC
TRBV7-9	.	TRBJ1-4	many	CASSFSEKLFF	TGTGCCAGCAGCTTTAGTGAAAAACTGTTTTTT
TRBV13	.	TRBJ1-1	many	CASSAGFEAFF	TGTGCCAGCAGCGCCGGTTTTGAAGCTTTCTTT
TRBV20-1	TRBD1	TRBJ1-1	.	CSAGQAATNTAACF	TGCAGTGCAGGACAGGCGGCGACGAACACTGCAGCTTGCTTT
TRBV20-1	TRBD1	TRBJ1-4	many	CSARGDRGNEKLFF	TGCAGTGCTAGGGGGGACAGGGGTAACGAAAAACTGTTTTTT
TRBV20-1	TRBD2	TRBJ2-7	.	CSASSRGRNDEQYF	TGCAGTGCTAGTAGCCGCGGGAGAAACGACGAGCAGTACTTC
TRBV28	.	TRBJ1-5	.	CASSLRQYSNQLQHF	TGTGCCAGCAGTCTCCGACAGTACAGCAATCAGCTGCAGCATTTT
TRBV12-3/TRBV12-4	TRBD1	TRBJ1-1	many	CASRTTGRTEAFF	TGTGCCAGCAGGACGACAGGGAGAACTGAAGCTTTCTTT
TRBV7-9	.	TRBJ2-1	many	CASSLSRLEQFF	TGTGCCAGCAGCTTGAGTCGCCTTGAGCAGTTCTTC
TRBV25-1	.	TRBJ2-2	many	CASSDLAGELFF	TGTGCCAGCAGTGATCTTGCCGGGGAGCTGTTTTTT
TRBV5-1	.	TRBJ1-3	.	CASSLGGNRGSGNTIYF	TGCGCCAGCAGCTTGGGGGGCAACCGGGGCTCTGGAAACACCATATATTTT
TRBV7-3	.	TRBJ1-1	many	CASSLGGGQSEAFF	TGTGCCAGCAGCTTAGGTGGGGGGCAAAGTGAAGCTTTCTTT
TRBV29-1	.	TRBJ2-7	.	CSAGGTAYEQYF	TGCAGCGCTGGGGGGACAGCCTACGAGCAGTACTTC
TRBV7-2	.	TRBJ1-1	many	CASSLAVFVRDTEAFF	TGTGCCAGCAGCTTAGCGGTATTTGTCAGAGACACTGAAGCTTTCTTT
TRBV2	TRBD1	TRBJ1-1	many	CASSDGQGNTEAFF	TGTGCCAGCAGTGATGGACAGGGGAACACTGAAGCTTTCTTT
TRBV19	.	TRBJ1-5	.	CASSIVQNQPQHF	TGTGCCAGTAGTATAGTCCAAAATCAGCCCCAGCATTTT
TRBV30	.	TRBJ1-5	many	CAWSRGDSNQPQHF	TGTGCCTGGAGCCGGGGGGATAGCAATCAGCCCCAGCATTTT